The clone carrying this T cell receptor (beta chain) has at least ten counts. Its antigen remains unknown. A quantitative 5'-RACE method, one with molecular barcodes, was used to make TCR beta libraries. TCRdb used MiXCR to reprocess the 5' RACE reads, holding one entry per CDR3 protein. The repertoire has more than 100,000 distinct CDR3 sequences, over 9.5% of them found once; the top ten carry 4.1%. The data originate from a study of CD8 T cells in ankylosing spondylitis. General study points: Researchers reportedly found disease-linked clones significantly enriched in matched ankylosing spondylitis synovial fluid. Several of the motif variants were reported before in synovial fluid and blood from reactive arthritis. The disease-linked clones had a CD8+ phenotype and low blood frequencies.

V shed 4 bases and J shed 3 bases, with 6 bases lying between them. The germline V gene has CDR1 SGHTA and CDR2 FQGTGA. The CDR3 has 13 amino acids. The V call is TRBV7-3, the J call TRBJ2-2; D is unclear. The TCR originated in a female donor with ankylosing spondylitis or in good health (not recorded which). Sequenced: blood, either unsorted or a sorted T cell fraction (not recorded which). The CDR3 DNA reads TGTGCCAGCAGCTCCAAGCACACCGGGGAGCTGTTTTTT. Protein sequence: CASSSKHTGELFF.